Each of the 17 T cell receptor beta chains below was sequenced from the same sample in a study of blood T cells in healthy people across ages. With a J-beta primer mix and a sample-barcoded 5' primer, a second PCR ran 7 to 11 cycles. TCRdb reprocessed the 5' RACE reads via MiXCR and lists one record per CDR3 protein. The table has over a million distinct CDR3 sequences, approximately 42% seen once. Specimen: blood. The origin of the receptors is a young woman in good health.

This clonotype showed up just a few times. J is TRBJ1-1 and V is TRBV15; D perhaps matches TRBD1 (6 bases). There are 14 residues in the CDR3. Trimming stripped 0 bases from V and 12 bases from J, with 17 bases between. Germline V CDR1 and CDR2: LNHNV, YYDKDF (reference sequence). The CDR3 sequence: CATSRDSGEGGSFF. The CDR3 DNA is TGTGCCACCAGCAGAGATTCCGGGGAAGGGGGGTCTTTCTTT.

There are a few counts of this clonotype. This chain connects TRBV6-6 to TRBJ2-3; a weak D match, TRBD2 (5 bases). Trimming pared 2 bases from V and 3 bases from J, leaving 9 bases between. Germline V gene data show CDR1 as MNHNY and CDR2 as SVGAGI (reference sequence). The CDR3 is 14 amino acids. The CDR3 protein is CASSYAEGTDTQYF. CDR3 in DNA: TGTGCCAGCAGTTACGCAGAGGGAACAGATACGCAGTATTTT.

This clonotype was seen a few times. The V and J genes are TRBV4-2 and TRBJ2-3, with 9 bases that match TRBD2. Germline V gives CDR1 LGHNA, CDR2 YNFKEQ. The V segment lost 0 bases and the J segment 3 bases; nucleotides outside the gene matches: 7. The CDR3 runs to 17 residues. This CDR3 is CASSQDLAGGPTDTQYF. The CDR3 DNA sequence: TGTGCCAGCAGCCAAGATCTGGCGGGGGGGCCAACAGATACGCAGTATTTT.

The V call is TRBV6-1, the J call TRBJ2-7; D remains ambiguous. Per the germline V gene, CDR1 is MNHNS and CDR2 is SASEGT. There are 14 residues in the CDR3. Trimming left V 6 bases short and J 2 bases short, with 14 bases between. The CDR3 loop is CASSPQEGTYEQYF. In nucleotides, the CDR3 is TGTGCCAGCAGCCCGCAGGAAGGAACCTACGAGCAGTACTTC.

This clonotype was recorded at least ten times. The V and J genes are TRBV4-1 and TRBJ1-5; D is unresolved. CDR3 length equals 13 residues. Trimming cost V 0 bases and J 7 bases, with 7 bases left between them. Germline values: CDR1 MGHRA, CDR2 YSYEKL. CDR3 residues: CASSQDGVQPQHF. CDR3 DNA: TGCGCCAGCAGCCAAGACGGTGTGCAGCCCCAGCATTTT.

V is TRBV7-9 and J is TRBJ2-7, with 10 bases lining up with TRBD2. Trimming removed 3 bases from V and 2 bases from J; junction bases left unmatched: 7. This CDR3 spans 16 amino acids. Germline V gives CDR1 SEHNR, CDR2 FQNEAQ (reference sequence). Here the CDR3 DNA reads TGTGCCAGCAGCTTGCTAGCGGGAGAAATAGCCTACGAGCAGTACTTC. Translation gives CASSLLAGEIAYEQYF.

This sequence joins TRBV7-6 and TRBJ1-2; possible D gene TRBD1, 6 bases. CDR3 length equals 13 residues. Germline V gives CDR1 SGHVS, CDR2 FNYEAQ. V was cut by 5 bases and J by 8 bases, with 15 bases left in between. As DNA, the CDR3 is TGTGCCAGCAGCCAGGGGCCGGGGAGGGGCTACACCTTC. Translated, it gives CASSQGPGRGYTF.

The CDR3 sequence is CASGNRGYEQYF. The DNA for the CDR3 is TGTGCCAGTGGTAACCGGGGCTACGAGCAGTACTTC. This chain uses TRBV19 with TRBJ2-7, with D perhaps TRBD2 (5 bases). CDR1 is LNHDA, CDR2 SQIVND, per germline (reference sequence). Trimming left V 8 bases short and J 3 bases short, with 11 bases between. The CDR3 is 12 residues long.

This clonotype was counted only a few times. The V gene is TRBV12-3 or TRBV12-4, the J gene TRBJ2-2; D perhaps matches TRBD1 (6 bases). This CDR3 is built from 15 residues. V dropped 8 bases and J dropped 3 bases, with 16 bases sitting between them. CDR3 bases: TGTGCCAGCCAACAGGGCCATCGGGACACCGGGGAGCTGTTTTTT. Its translation is CASQQGHRDTGELFF.

This clonotype was detected a few times. The chain combines TRBV20-1 with TRBJ2-5; 10 bases are shared with TRBD2. This CDR3 spans 14 amino acids. The J segment lost 2 bases and the V segment lost 7 bases, leaving 7 bases of the junction unmatched. Germline values: CDR1 DFQATT, CDR2 SNEGSKA (reference sequence). The DNA for the CDR3 is TGCAGTGATGCTAGCGGGAGTGTACAAGAGACCCAGTACTTC. Translation gives CSDASGSVQETQYF.

This chain links TRBV6-6 with TRBJ1-1, with no clear D. V lost 4 bases and J lost 3, with 12 bases in between. Germline V lookup: CDR1 MNHNY, CDR2 SVGAGI (reference sequence). The CDR3 sequence is 14 residues long. CDR3 residues: CASSLMAGDTEAFF. CDR3 nucleotides: TGTGCCAGCAGTTTGATGGCTGGAGACACTGAAGCTTTCTTT.

The chain has TRBV6-5 and TRBJ2-5, with 9 bases that match TRBD2. CDR3 size: 16 residues. In germline, CDR1 is MNHEY, CDR2 SVGAGI. V lost 6 bases, J lost 11 bases, and 19 bases stayed unmatched. The CDR3 DNA reads as TGTGCCAGCAGACGGGACTTTGCGGCGGGGGGGAATGAGCAGTACTTC. This sequence encodes CASRRDFAAGGNEQYF.

The chain carries TRBV5-1 and TRBJ1-1, with 7 bases matching TRBD1. V lost 2 bases, J lost 1 base, and 5 bases stayed unmatched. Germline loops: CDR1 SGHRS, CDR2 YFSETQ. The CDR3 contains 15 residues. In DNA form, the CDR3 reads TGCGCCAGCAGCTTAGGACAGGACAAGAACACTGAAGCTTTCTTT. Translating gives CASSLGQDKNTEAFF.

V and J are TRBV12-3 or TRBV12-4 and TRBJ2-7; 7 nucleotides line up with TRBD1. Trimming at V came to 2 bases and at J to 6 bases, leaving 7 bases not matched to a gene. CDR3 size: 14 residues. CDR3 amino acids: CASSLQGVRGEQYF. CDR3 nucleotide sequence: TGTGCCAGCAGTTTACAGGGGGTGAGGGGCGAGCAGTACTTC.

This chain links TRBV19 with TRBJ2-7; 10 nucleotides agree with TRBD2. The J segment lost 4 bases and the V segment lost 8 bases, leaving 8 bases of the junction unmatched. Germline lookup yields CDR1 LNHDA and CDR2 SQIVND (reference sequence). The CDR3 spans 14 residues. This chain's CDR3 is CASGAAGGPYEQYF. The DNA of the CDR3 is TGTGCCAGTGGGGCAGCGGGAGGGCCTTACGAGCAGTACTTC.

This clonotype was seen more than once but under ten times. Written as DNA, the CDR3 is TGTGCCAGCAACACCGGGACAGGGGGTTACGAGCAGTACTTC. It codes for CASNTGTGGYEQYF. This chain joins TRBV12-3 or TRBV12-4 and TRBJ2-5; 11 bases agree with TRBD1. The DNA end favors TRBJ2-7, so the J call may be wrong. The CDR3 is 14 amino acids.

This clonotype was observed a few times. The chain links TRBV20-1 to TRBJ2-7, with D hard to call. Between the trimmed V and J ends, which lost 0 bases and 4 bases, there was a span of 13 bases. This CDR3 contains 14 residues. Looked up from germline, CDR1 is DFQATT and CDR2 is SNEGSKA (reference sequence). CDR3 region: CSARETRIPYEQYF. The CDR3 DNA sequence: TGCAGTGCTAGAGAAACCAGAATACCATACGAGCAGTACTTC.